This entry lists 13 T cell receptor beta chains sequenced from one sample in a study of human T cells and chemical hapten exposure. Time point: pre-sensitization, week 0. Treatment meaning: therapeutic diphenylcyclopropenone sensitization with weekly scalp DPC. TCRdb reprocessed the RACE reads via MiXCR and lists one record per CDR3 protein. The sample shows roughly 260,000 distinct CDR3 sequences, about 8.1% of them seen only once. The starting material was whole blood, obtained in connection with sensitization to the hapten diphenylcyclopropenone (DPC). Receptors were obtained from a woman aged 40 to 50 with alopecia areata. Some clones in this sample may be carry-over from other donors' samples.

The chain has TRBV28 and TRBJ1-1, with D hard to call. Germline CDR1 is MDHEN and CDR2 is SYDVKM. Trimming took off 8 bases at V and 0 bases at J, with 16 bases between the two ends. The CDR3 sequence is 15 residues long. CDR3: CASLPPATVNTEAFF. The CDR3 coding sequence is TGTGCCAGCCTACCCCCCGCGACGGTGAACACTGAAGCTTTCTTT.

This clonotype has just a few counts. This chain joins TRBV27 and TRBJ1-6, with 8 nucleotides matching TRBD1. V shed 3 bases and J 7 bases; nucleotides not matched to a gene: 2. The CDR3 covers 14 residues. CDR1 and CDR2 from the germline V gene are MNHEY and SMNVEV (reference sequence). DNA of the CDR3: TGTGCCAGCAGTTTCGGACAGGGAAATTCACCCCTCCACTTT. Protein product: CASSFGQGNSPLHF.

V and J are TRBV29-1 and TRBJ2-1, with D maybe TRBD1 (6 bases). Between the trimmed V and J ends, which lost 2 bases and 2 bases, there was a span of 13 bases. Germline V gene sequence: CDR1 SQVTM, CDR2 ANQGSEA. CDR3 size: 15 residues. CDR3 bases: TGCAGCGTTGAAAATCCCAGGGGACCCTACAATGAGCAGTTCTTC. This codes for CSVENPRGPYNEQFF.

The genes are TRBV7-3 and TRBJ1-1; D might be TRBD1 (6 bases). V dropped 5 bases and J dropped 10 bases, with 17 bases sitting between them. Germline V CDR1 and CDR2: SGHTA, FQGTGA. CDR3 length equals 13 residues. In nucleotides, the CDR3 is TGTGCCAGCAGCCCCCGGGCAGGGGAAGGAGCTTTCTTT. Its translation is CASSPRAGEGAFF.

This chain uses TRBV3-1 with TRBJ2-2; D uncertain. The germline V gene encodes CDR1 LGHDT and CDR2 YNNKEL (reference sequence). V shed 2 bases and J shed 7 bases, with 8 bases lying between them. This CDR3 is 13 amino acids long. This CDR3 is CASSQNTLGELFF. CDR3 nucleotide sequence: TGTGCCAGCAGCCAAAATACACTCGGGGAGCTGTTTTTT.

This clonotype was counted a few times. The chain carries TRBV20-1 and TRBJ2-7; 12 positions match TRBD2. The CDR3 length is 15 residues. V was clipped by 3 bases and J by 7 bases; unmatched bases: 10. The germline gives CDR1 DFQATT, CDR2 SNEGSKA (reference sequence). The CDR3 DNA reads as TGCAGTGCTAGCCGAGGACTAGCGGGACTAGAGGAGCAGTACTTC. It translates to CSASRGLAGLEEQYF.

The gene calls are TRBV27 and TRBJ2-1; 11 bases are shared with TRBD2. Germline loops: CDR1 MNHEY, CDR2 SMNVEV (reference sequence). The CDR3 length is 15 residues. The V gene end was trimmed by 6 bases and the J gene end by 7 bases; junction bases not matched to a gene: 8. CDR3 sequence reads: CASRLLAGARNEQFF. DNA for the CDR3: TGTGCCAGCAGACTACTAGCGGGAGCCCGAAATGAGCAGTTCTTC.

The table lists this clonotype with many counts. This chain joins TRBV28 and TRBJ1-5, with a possible D match to TRBD1 (5 bases). Looked up from germline, CDR1 is MDHEN and CDR2 is SYDVKM. The CDR3 length is 16 residues. Trimming took 7 bases from V and 0 from J, leaving 16 bases between them. The CDR3 DNA sequence: TGTGCCAGCACCCAGCAGACAGCCTATAGCAATCAGCCCCAGCATTTT. It encodes CASTQQTAYSNQPQHF. The variable domain in full, completed from reference TRBV28 and TRBJ1-5, reads DVKVTQSSRYLVKRTGEKVFLECVQDMDHENMFWYRQDPGLGLRLIYFSYDVKMKEKGDIPEGYSVSREKKERFSLILESASTNQTSMYLCASTQQTAYSNQPQHFGDGTRLSIL.

This rearrangement joins TRBV5-1 to TRBJ1-1, with D maybe TRBD1 (6 bases). This CDR3 is 14 amino acids long. CDR1 is SGHRS and CDR2 is YFSETQ in the germline V gene. V was cut by 2 bases and J by 1 base, with 9 bases left in between. CDR3 region: CASSFRDKNTEAFF. The CDR3, as DNA: TGCGCCAGCAGCTTCCGGGACAAGAACACTGAAGCTTTCTTT.

This clonotype was found many times. The gene calls are TRBV20-1 and TRBJ1-2; 9 nucleotides line up with TRBD1. Germline lookup yields CDR1 DFQATT and CDR2 SNEGSKA (reference sequence). The CDR3 loop spans 15 amino acids. V was clipped by 0 bases and J by 3 bases; unmatched bases: 5. CDR3 nucleotide sequence: TGCAGTGCTAGAGAAGGGACAGGGCGTTACTATGGCTACACCTTC. This codes for CSAREGTGRYYGYTF.

There are many counts of this clonotype. This chain uses TRBV27 with TRBJ1-1, with 7 bases identical to TRBD1. Losses at the gene ends were 7 bases for V and 6 bases for J; bases not matched to a gene: 14. This CDR3 has 15 residues. The germline CDR1 and CDR2 sequences are MNHEY and SMNVEV (reference sequence). CDR3 nucleotide sequence: TGTGCCAGCATTCCCCGAGACAGGGTAAATCCTGAAGCTTTCTTT. The encoded protein is CASIPRDRVNPEAFF.

Here the CDR3 DNA reads TGTGCCAGCAGCTTAAGGGGCACCAACCACGGGACCCAGTACTTC. This encodes CASSLRGTNHGTQYF. The chain is built from TRBV11-2 and TRBJ2-5, with D tentatively TRBD1 (5 bases). V was trimmed by 2 bases and J by 7 bases, leaving 17 bases between them. The CDR3 is made up of 15 amino acids. Germline CDR1 is SGHAT and CDR2 is FQNNGV.

This clonotype was picked up a small number of times. The chain uses TRBV28 and TRBJ1-2; tentative D call: TRBD1 (5 bases). CDR3 length equals 15 residues. The germline V and J ends were trimmed by 1 base and 1 base, with 10 bases remaining between them. Per the germline V gene, CDR1 is MDHEN and CDR2 is SYDVKM. The CDR3 protein is CASSLSGRNNYGYTF. CDR3 nucleotide sequence: TGTGCCAGCAGTTTATCGGGACGGAATAACTATGGCTACACCTTC.